The T cell receptor beta chain under discussion was sequenced for a study of glioma-infiltrating T cells after dendritic cell vaccination. CDR1 is SGHTS and CDR2 is YDEGEE in the germline V gene. The CDR3 has 15 residues. The J segment lost 6 bases and the V segment lost 4 bases, leaving 10 bases of the junction unmatched. Regarding time point: after dendritic cell vaccination, including at tumor progression/relapse. Study-level findings and limits: Estimated pretreatment TIL content predicted outcome after dendritic cell vaccination.

About this clone itself: Its antigen is currently unknown.

This table comes from immunoSEQ multiplex PCR, and its TCRdb copy is limited to in-frame clones, with some not included. The sample lists under 130,000 clones, 90% occurring once. The specimen was blood, collected after dendritic cell vaccination. This chain joins TRBV5-8 and TRBJ2-3, with 8 bases aligning to TRBD1. The sequence derives from a human donor with glioblastoma. Written as DNA, the CDR3 is TGTGCCAGCAGCCCTCCGGACAGGGCACCCGATACGCAGTATTTT. Its protein is CASSPPDRAPDTQYF.